The 11 T cell receptor beta chains given below trace back to one sample, sequenced in a study of T cells in localized non-small cell lung cancer. Some clones are missing from TCRdb's copy, which holds only in-frame ones; the method was immunoSEQ multiplex PCR. Here the sample spans fewer than 3,500 clones, about 49% being singletons. This sample comprised lymph node tissue, obtained before any cancer treatment. The receptors originated from a woman aged 18 to 50 with stage I lung adenocarcinoma.

This clone was detected a few times. The V call is TRBV6-8, the J call TRBJ2-3; 8 bases are shared with TRBD2. Germline V lookup: CDR1 MNHGY, CDR2 SAAAGT. The J segment lost 3 bases and the V segment lost 8 bases, leaving 7 bases of the junction unmatched. This CDR3 contains 14 residues. The CDR3 here is CASQLAEGTDTQYF. DNA of the CDR3: TGTGCCAGCCAACTAGCGGAGGGGACAGATACGCAGTATTTT.

The gene calls are TRBV1 and TRBJ2-5; TRBD2, the D gene given by the table, was not confirmed from the DNA. TRBV1 is described as a pseudogene. The CDR3 sequence is 18 residues long. As DNA, the CDR3 is TGCGCCAGCAGCCAAGATTTTCCTATGGGAGGGGGTAAAGAGACCCAGTACTTC. Its protein is CASSQDFPMGGGKETQYF.

This sequence joins TRBV7-2 and TRBJ2-3; D not certain. Germline assignment: CDR1 SGHTA and CDR2 FQGNSA. The CDR3 runs 14 residues. Trimming took off 5 bases at V and 1 base at J, with 10 bases between the two ends. The CDR3: CASSNPPGTDTQYF. The CDR3 coding sequence is TGTGCCAGCAGCAACCCCCCAGGCACAGATACGCAGTATTTT.

CDR3 sequence reads: CASSLLGLADEQYF. Here the CDR3 DNA reads TGTGCCAGCAGTTTGTTGGGACTAGCAGACGAGCAGTACTTC. The chain carries TRBV6-8 and TRBJ2-7, with TRBD2 identical over 9 bases. V shed 4 bases, J shed 5 bases, and the junction held 6 bases outside the gene matches. Germline V gene data show CDR1 as MNHGY and CDR2 as SAAAGT. CDR3 length: 14 residues.

This clone occurred a few times. The gene calls are TRBV11-3 and TRBJ1-2; D perhaps matches TRBD1 (6 bases). The CDR3 contains 15 residues. The V end lost 4 bases, the J end lost 4 bases, and 16 bases lay between the germline ends. Looked up from germline, CDR1 is SGHNT and CDR2 is YENEEA. CDR3 sequence: CASSSPGGGFYGYTF. CDR3 DNA: TGTGCCAGCAGCTCTCCCGGGGGGGGCTTCTATGGCTACACCTTC.

This clone was counted only a few times. The J gene is TRBJ2-7, the V gene TRBV9; no reliable D call. V was pared by 0 bases and J by 4 bases, with 8 bases between. This CDR3 contains 13 residues. Germline CDR1 and CDR2: SGDLS and YYNGEE. The CDR3 bases are TGTGCCAGCAGCGTAGCATCTTGGTACGAGCAGTACTTC. It yields the protein CASSVASWYEQYF.

This rearrangement joins TRBV9 to TRBJ2-2; TRBD1 might be the D (5 bases). The CDR3 has 16 amino acids. The ends were cut back, 0 bases at V and 3 bases at J, with 12 bases in the middle. Germline V gene lookup returns CDR1 SGDLS and CDR2 YYNGEE. The CDR3 region has the DNA TGTGCCAGCAGCGTAGGGTTCTGGGGCGACACCGGGGAGCTGTTTTTT. Its translation: CASSVGFWGDTGELFF.

This clone was counted between two and nine times. This chain joins TRBV7-5 and TRBJ2-6; TRBD2, the D gene given by the table, was not confirmed from the DNA. TRBV7-5 is listed as a pseudogene. CDR3 length: 18 amino acids. CDR3 nucleotide sequence: TGTGCCAGCAGCTCCCCCGGACTAGCTCTATCTGGGGCCAACGTCCTGACTTTC. This codes for CASSSPGLALSGANVLTF.

The V and J genes are TRBV6-8 and TRBJ1-4; D ambiguous. V was trimmed by 5 bases and J by 0 bases, leaving 13 bases between them. Germline CDR1 and CDR2: MNHGY and SAAAGT. This CDR3 is built from 16 residues. CDR3 sequence reads: CASSGARVATNEKLFF. The CDR3 nucleotides read TGTGCCAGCAGTGGAGCGCGGGTTGCAACTAATGAAAAACTGTTTTTT.

As regards this clone: At one boundary the junction diverges from the germline segment, which might be a read error. The chain is built from TRBV19 and TRBJ1-1; 10 bases are shared with TRBD1. The CDR3 length is 15 residues. Germline V gives CDR1 LNHDA, CDR2 SQIVND (reference sequence). CDR3 amino acids: CASRIGTGADTEAFF. The CDR3 coding sequence is TGTGCCAGTAGGATAGGGACAGGGGCGGACACTGAAGCTTTCTTT.

This clone was found a few times. V is TRBV6-8 and J is TRBJ1-1, with 7 bases aligning to TRBD1. J was trimmed by 6 bases and V by 8 bases; bases with no gene match: 9. The CDR3 has 13 amino acids. The germline V gene encodes CDR1 MNHGY and CDR2 SAAAGT. In DNA, the CDR3 is TGTGCCAGCGGCCGACAGGGTACGGCTGAAGCTTTCTTT. Its protein is CASGRQGTAEAFF.